Following are 20 T cell receptor beta chains from one sample sequenced in a study of Graves' ophthalmopathy and Graves' hyperthyroidism. Amplification from RNA transcripts yielded the TCR beta CDR3 regions. Scientists carried out first-round RT-PCR using HTBI primers and then a second-round multiplex PCR. One entry per CDR3 protein results from TCRdb running MiXCR on the multiplex PCR reads. The sample shows around 1,000,000 distinct CDR3 sequences, about two fifths of them seen only once. Material for sequencing was peripheral blood or thyroid tissue (not recorded which). The receptor set was obtained from an adult man with Graves' hyperthyroidism.

This clonotype has ten or more counts. The chain carries TRBV2 and TRBJ2-2; 13 positions agree with TRBD2. Germline trimming cut 3 bases from V and 0 bases from J; bases unmatched to any gene: 7. Germline V gives CDR1 SNHLY, CDR2 FYNNEI. The CDR3 contains 19 residues. The CDR3 region has the DNA TGTGCCAGCAGTGAGGCAGGACTAGCGGGGGCCGCGAACACCGGGGAGCTGTTTTTT. Its protein is CASSEAGLAGAANTGELFF. Looking up the rest from reference TRBV2 and TRBJ2-2 gives the full variable domain: EPEVTQTPSHQVTQMGQEVILRCVPISNHLYFYWYRQILGQKVEFLVSFYNNEISEKSEIFDDQFSVERPDGSNFTLKIRSTKLEDSAMYFCASSEAGLAGAANTGELFFGEGSRLTVL.

V is TRBV7-9 and J is TRBJ2-5; TRBD1 aligns across 10 bases. Per the germline V gene, CDR1 is SEHNR and CDR2 is FQNEAQ (reference sequence). The CDR3 runs to 14 residues. Trimming removed 5 bases from V and 9 bases from J; junction bases left unmatched: 9. CDR3 bases: TGTGCCAGCAGCCGGACAGGGGGAACCCAGCCCCAGTACTTC. Amino acids: CASSRTGGTQPQYF.

Remarks on this clonotype: The junction shows a germline mismatch at one end, possibly a read error. The genes are TRBV7-9 and TRBJ2-5, with D maybe TRBD2 (6 bases). The CDR3 consists of 16 residues. From germline, CDR1 is SEHNR and CDR2 FQNEAQ (reference sequence). CDR3 nucleotide sequence: TGCGCCAGCAGCCAAGAAAGTCGGGGGATTGGGGAGACCCAGTACTTC. Protein: CASSQESRGIGETQYF.

In its sample, this clonotype was seen many times. Here the CDR3 reads CSARLGLAVTYEQYF. The CDR3 region has the DNA TGCAGTGCTAGACTCGGACTAGCGGTCACCTACGAGCAGTACTTC. This chain connects TRBV20-1 to TRBJ2-7; 10 bases line up with TRBD2. The CDR3 extends over 15 amino acids. Germline V CDR1 and CDR2: DFQATT, SNEGSKA (reference sequence). J lost 2 bases, V lost 2 bases, and 6 bases had no gene match.

This clonotype was seen ten or more times. This chain joins TRBV10-3 and TRBJ1-6, with TRBD1 identical over 7 bases. The CDR3 is 15 amino acids. Germline V CDR1 and CDR2: ENHRY, SYGVKD. Trimming took 3 bases from V and 8 from J; bases not matched to a gene: 7. Here the CDR3 reads CAISEFKGGHSPLHF. The CDR3 DNA reads as TGTGCCATCAGTGAATTCAAAGGGGGCCATTCACCCCTCCACTTT.

This clonotype was seen only once. The final CDR3 position lacks the conserved phenylalanine or tryptophan, pointing to a likely read error. The limits of the CDR3 on the DNA are not certain, so only TCRdb's listed CDR3 is given. This rearrangement joins TRBV14 to TRBJ2-2; the table's D gene call, TRBD1, was not cross checked with the DNA. Germline assignment: CDR1 SGHDN and CDR2 FVKESK. Including both end residues, the CDR3 is 10 amino acids long. The CDR3 spells CASSQDWQGR.

This clonotype was observed many times. V usage is TRBV7-9 and J usage is TRBJ1-5, with D possibly being TRBD1 (6 bases). The germline V and J ends were trimmed by 5 bases and 7 bases, with 9 bases remaining between them. CDR3 size: 12 residues. CDR1 and CDR2 from the germline V gene are SEHNR and FQNEAQ (reference sequence). CDR3 sequence reads: CASSHTGQPQHF. CDR3 bases: TGTGCCAGCAGCCATACAGGGCAGCCCCAGCATTTT.

The J gene is TRBJ2-5, the V gene TRBV5-4; 8 nucleotides align to TRBD2. This CDR3 spans 17 amino acids. Germline CDR1 SGHNT, CDR2 YYREEE (reference sequence). The junction had 15 bases not matched to a gene; V was cut back by 4 bases and J by 4 bases. CDR3 nucleotides: TGTGCCAGCAGCCATACCCCGTCCCGGGGGGGGGCAGAGACCCAGTACTTC. Its protein is CASSHTPSRGGAETQYF. Variable domain in full (rest from reference TRBV5-4 and TRBJ2-5): ETGVTQSPTHLIKTRGQQVTLRCSSQSGHNTVSWYQQALGQGPQFIFQYYREEENGRGNFPPRFSGLQFPNYSSELNVNALELDDSALYLCASSHTPSRGGAETQYFGPGTRLLVL.

This clonotype is a singleton in its sample. The chain is built from TRBV9 and TRBJ1-3, with D perhaps matching TRBD1 (5 bases). The V end was cut by 1 base, the J end by 15 bases, with 8 bases between. Germline-derived CDR1 and CDR2 are SGDLS and YYNGEE. The CDR3 is 10 residues long. CDR3 sequence reads: CASSVTDRYF. Written as DNA, the CDR3 is TGTGCCAGCAGCGTAACCGACAGATATTTT.

This clonotype was detected only a few times. The chain recombines TRBV2 with TRBJ2-7; D is uncertain. The germline V gene has CDR1 SNHLY and CDR2 FYNNEI. V was shortened by 8 bases and J by 6 bases, with 14 bases between the two germline ends. The CDR3 sequence is 12 residues long. This CDR3 is CASRPGWREQYF. The CDR3 DNA reads TGTGCCAGCCGACCCGGGTGGCGCGAGCAGTACTTC.

Concerning this clonotype itself: A much larger clone is a single base away; this may be a read error. The genes are TRBV29-1 and TRBJ1-2; weak D call: TRBD1 (5 bases). The CDR3 runs 16 residues. Looked up from germline, CDR1 is SQVTM and CDR2 is ANQGSEA. V was pared by 0 bases and J by 2 bases, with 16 bases between. In nucleotides, the CDR3 is TGCAGCGTTGAAGATGACTCAGACAGAGGGAACTATGGCTACACCTTC. This sequence encodes CSVEDDSDRGNYGYTF.

This clonotype occurred many times. This chain joins TRBV13 and TRBJ1-1; D remains ambiguous. CDR1 and CDR2 (germline): PRHDT, FYEKMQ (reference sequence). Trimming removed 2 bases from V and 6 bases from J, with 10 bases in between. There are 13 residues in the CDR3. DNA of the CDR3: TGTGCCAGCAGCTTAAGCAGTCGACCTGAAGCTTTCTTT. As protein: CASSLSSRPEAFF.

V is TRBV15 and J is TRBJ2-5; TRBD1 matches 7 bases. Germline V CDR1 and CDR2: LNHNV, YYDKDF (reference sequence). The CDR3 loop spans 15 amino acids. The V segment lost 3 bases and the J segment 3 bases; nucleotides outside the gene matches: 7. CDR3: CATSSGRTGKETQYF. Written as DNA, the CDR3 is TGTGCCACCAGCAGCGGAAGGACAGGCAAAGAGACCCAGTACTTC.

J is TRBJ1-5 and V is TRBV19; 8 bases fit TRBD1. The DNA end is a closer match to TRBJ2-3, so the J assignment may be wrong. Looked up from germline, CDR1 is LNHDA and CDR2 is SQIVND (reference sequence). The CDR3 runs to 16 residues. For the CDR3, the DNA is TGTGCCAGTTACCCCACCGACAGGGGTATTGATCAGCCCCAGTATTTT. Translating it yields CASYPTDRGIDQPQYF.

As concerns this clonotype: A read error is possible here, since a much larger clone lies one base away. The chain is built from TRBV7-8 and TRBJ2-6, with TRBD2 as a possible D gene (5 bases). Germline values: CDR1 SGHVS, CDR2 FQNEAQ. CDR3 length equals 18 residues. CDR3 protein: CASSLDWVGNSGANVLTF. CDR3 bases: TGCGCCAGCAGCTTGGACTGGGTAGGGAACTCTGGGGCCAACGTCCTGACTTTC. Combining the CDR3 with reference TRBV7-8 and TRBJ2-6 gives the whole variable domain GAGVSQSPRYKVAKRGQDVALRCDPISGHVSLFWYQQALGQGPEFLTYFQNEAQLDKSGLPSDRFFAERPEGSVSTLKIQRTQQEDSAVYLCASSLDWVGNSGANVLTFGAGSRLTVL.

This rearrangement joins TRBV11-2 to TRBJ1-5; tentative D call: TRBD1 (5 bases). The CDR3 is 17 amino acids. V lost 1 base, J lost 1 base, and 14 bases lay in between. Germline CDR1 is SGHAT and CDR2 is FQNNGV. The CDR3 nucleotides are TGTGCCAGCAGCTTAGTATTTGGACAAACCAGCAATCAGCCCCAGCATTTT. Translating gives CASSLVFGQTSNQPQHF.

This clonotype was detected many times. The rearrangement links TRBV2 to TRBJ1-1; perhaps TRBD1 as D (6 bases). This CDR3 contains 14 residues. Germline CDR1 and CDR2: SNHLY and FYNNEI. V dropped 9 bases and J dropped 3 bases, with 17 bases sitting between them. The CDR3 nucleotides read TGTGCCAGACCAAGGGGGGGGCTTGACACTGAAGCTTTCTTT. Encoded protein: CARPRGGLDTEAFF.

This clonotype was recorded many times. The V call is TRBV7-6, the J call TRBJ2-6; 9 nucleotides align to TRBD1. Trimming at V came to 5 bases and at J to 10 bases, leaving 12 bases not matched to a gene. Germline V CDR1 and CDR2: SGHVS, FNYEAQ. The CDR3 covers 16 residues. CDR3 sequence: CASSNTGTGIPNVLTF. The CDR3 DNA is TGTGCCAGCAGCAACACCGGGACAGGGATCCCTAACGTCCTGACTTTC.

The sample holds many counts of this clonotype. The chain couples TRBV10-1 to TRBJ2-5; 12 bases fit TRBD1. The CDR3 sequence is 17 residues long. J gave up 5 bases and V 4 bases, and 11 bases lay outside the gene matches. Germline CDR1 WNHNN, CDR2 SYGVQD (reference sequence). The CDR3 DNA reads TGCGCCAGCAGTGCCCCCGCCGGGACAGGGGGCGAGGAGACCCAGTACTTC. The encoded protein is CASSAPAGTGGEETQYF.

This clonotype was picked up a small number of times. The V and J genes are TRBV12-3 or TRBV12-4 and TRBJ2-7, with D possibly matching TRBD1 (5 bases). This CDR3 comprises 14 residues. V lost 4 bases to trimming and J lost 2 bases, with 12 bases between them. The CDR3, as DNA: TGTGCCAGCAGTTACTCGGACACAGCCTACGAGCAGTACTTC. This codes for CASSYSDTAYEQYF.